This T cell receptor (beta chain) was recorded in a study of blood T cell repertoires in COVID-19. Background on the study: The United States, Italy and Spain provided the acute and convalescent COVID-19 samples.

In the study's own analysis: Researchers report that nucleated cell counts were estimated from reference gene primer amplification. Profiled with immunoSEQ multiplex PCR; TCRdb holds only in-frame clones, not every one. D and trimming come from the DNA, and the V and J calls and clone size come from that table. The table lists a few hundred thousand clones, less than 90% of them singletons, with approximately 6.2% in the top ten. This study enrolled people aged 18 to 89 from 20 to 25 US geographic areas. Trimming cost V 3 bases and J 5 bases, with 9 bases left between them. Germline V gene data show CDR1 as SGHTA and CDR2 as FQGTGA. The CDR3 has 13 residues.

This chain uses TRBV7-3 with TRBJ2-3, with D possibly matching TRBD2 (5 bases). The clonotype comes from a woman aged 40 to 50 who had recovered from COVID-19. Sequencing was carried out using PBMCs or T cells enriched from blood (not recorded which). This CDR3 reads CASSLRTLDTQYF. The CDR3 nucleotides are TGTGCCAGCAGCTTGCGGACTCTAGATACGCAGTATTTT.